These 10 T cell receptor beta chains originate from one sample sequenced in a study of T cells after yellow fever vaccination. TCRdb reprocessed the 5' RACE reads via MiXCR and lists one record per CDR3 protein. The sample includes roughly 330,000 distinct CDR3 sequences, about 4% seen only once; the top ten take roughly 26%. The sequences come from PBMCs, collected 5 days after the yellow fever booster vaccination. These receptors were obtained from a man younger than 30 who received the YFV17D yellow fever vaccine.

The V and J genes are TRBV4-1 and TRBJ2-5; possible D gene TRBD2, 5 bases. V dropped 4 bases and J dropped 5 bases, with 14 bases sitting between them. The CDR3 contains 14 residues. Germline V CDR1 and CDR2: MGHRA, YSYEKL. Here the CDR3 reads CASSPRRSRETQYF. The CDR3 DNA is TGCGCCAGCAGCCCCCGGAGGTCCAGGGAGACCCAGTACTTC.

Ten or more counts support this clonotype. V usage is TRBV11-2 and J usage is TRBJ2-3; D gene ambiguous. Germline CDR1 and CDR2: SGHAT and FQNNGV. V was trimmed by 2 bases and J by 9 bases, leaving 9 bases between them. The length of the CDR3 is 12 residues. The CDR3 nucleotides are TGTGCCAGCAGCTTATCGGTAACGACGCAGTATTTT. It specifies CASSLSVTTQYF.

This clonotype came up many times. The chain joins TRBV6-1 to TRBJ2-7, with D hard to call. Germline V gives CDR1 MNHNS, CDR2 SASEGT. V gave up 8 bases and J gave up 1 base, with 15 bases separating them. The CDR3 runs 14 residues. The CDR3 reads CASLRTVRSYEQYF. CDR3 nucleotides: TGTGCCAGCCTACGTACAGTGCGATCCTACGAGCAGTACTTC.

This clonotype was detected ten times or more. The chain employs TRBV7-9 and TRBJ1-1, with a weak D call TRBD1 (5 bases). Per germline, CDR1 SEHNR and CDR2 FQNEAQ (reference sequence). V lost 5 bases and J 10 bases, leaving 14 bases between the germline ends. This CDR3 comprises 12 residues. The CDR3, as DNA: TGTGCCAGCAGCCTGGACGGCCAGGGAGCTTTCTTT. Its protein is CASSLDGQGAFF. The whole variable domain, remainder taken from reference TRBV7-9 and TRBJ1-1, is DTGVSQNPRHKITKRGQNVTFRCDPISEHNRLYWYRQTLGQGPEFLTYFQNEAQLEKSRLLSDRFSAERPKGSFSTLEIQRTEQGDSAMYLCASSLDGQGAFFGQGTRLTVV.

This clonotype was counted ten times or more. As DNA, the CDR3 is TGTGCCAGCAGCCGGGGACGGCCCGCCTACGAGCAGTACGTC. It encodes CASSRGRPAYEQYV. V gene TRBV13 combines with J gene TRBJ2-7, with D perhaps given as TRBD1 or TRBD2 (5 bases each). The ends were cut back, 5 bases at V and 2 bases at J, with 13 bases in the middle. The CDR3 covers 14 residues. CDR1 PRHDT and CDR2 FYEKMQ come from the germline V gene (reference sequence).

This clonotype has a handful of counts. The chain carries TRBV5-1 and TRBJ1-1; 7 bases are a match to TRBD1. The CDR3 has 13 amino acids. Germline V gene data show CDR1 as SGHRS and CDR2 as YFSETQ. Unmatched junction bases numbered 5, after V lost 4 bases and J lost 5 bases. The chain's CDR3 is CASSGTELTEAFF. CDR3 DNA: TGCGCCAGCAGCGGGACAGAGTTAACTGAAGCTTTCTTT.

This clonotype has more than one count but fewer than ten. The gene calls are TRBV20-1 and TRBJ1-5, with D perhaps matching TRBD1 (5 bases). The CDR3 contains 13 residues. Trimming removed 6 bases at V and 4 bases at J, with 13 bases between. In germline, CDR1 is DFQATT, CDR2 SNEGSKA (reference sequence). DNA for the CDR3: TGCAGTGCCATGGACACCAGAAATCAGCCCCAGCATTTT. This sequence encodes CSAMDTRNQPQHF.

The chain links TRBV12-3 or TRBV12-4 to TRBJ1-2; TRBD1 is a possible D gene (6 bases). This CDR3 is built from 14 residues. V lost 3 bases, J lost 2 bases, and 10 bases lay in between. CDR3 DNA: TGTGCCAGCAGTTTTTCGACAGGCAACTATGGCTACACCTTC. As protein: CASSFSTGNYGYTF.

J is TRBJ1-1 and V is TRBV12-3 or TRBV12-4, with no clear D. The CDR3 is 13 amino acids. With 5 bases removed from V and 6 bases from J, the gap between germline ends came to 13 bases. The CDR3 DNA sequence: TGTGCCAGCAGTGTCGGTTTTTTCGCTGAAGCTTTCTTT. Its protein is CASSVGFFAEAFF.

This clonotype occurred a few times. The chain employs TRBV18 and TRBJ1-6; D is perhaps TRBD1 (5 bases). The germline gives CDR1 KGHSH, CDR2 LQKENI. V was trimmed by 0 bases and J by 6 bases, leaving 15 bases between them. CDR3 length: 17 residues. DNA of the CDR3: TGTGCCAGCTCACCACCGTTCGGGGCAGGTCGTAATTCACCCCTCCACTTT. Its translation is CASSPPFGAGRNSPLHF.